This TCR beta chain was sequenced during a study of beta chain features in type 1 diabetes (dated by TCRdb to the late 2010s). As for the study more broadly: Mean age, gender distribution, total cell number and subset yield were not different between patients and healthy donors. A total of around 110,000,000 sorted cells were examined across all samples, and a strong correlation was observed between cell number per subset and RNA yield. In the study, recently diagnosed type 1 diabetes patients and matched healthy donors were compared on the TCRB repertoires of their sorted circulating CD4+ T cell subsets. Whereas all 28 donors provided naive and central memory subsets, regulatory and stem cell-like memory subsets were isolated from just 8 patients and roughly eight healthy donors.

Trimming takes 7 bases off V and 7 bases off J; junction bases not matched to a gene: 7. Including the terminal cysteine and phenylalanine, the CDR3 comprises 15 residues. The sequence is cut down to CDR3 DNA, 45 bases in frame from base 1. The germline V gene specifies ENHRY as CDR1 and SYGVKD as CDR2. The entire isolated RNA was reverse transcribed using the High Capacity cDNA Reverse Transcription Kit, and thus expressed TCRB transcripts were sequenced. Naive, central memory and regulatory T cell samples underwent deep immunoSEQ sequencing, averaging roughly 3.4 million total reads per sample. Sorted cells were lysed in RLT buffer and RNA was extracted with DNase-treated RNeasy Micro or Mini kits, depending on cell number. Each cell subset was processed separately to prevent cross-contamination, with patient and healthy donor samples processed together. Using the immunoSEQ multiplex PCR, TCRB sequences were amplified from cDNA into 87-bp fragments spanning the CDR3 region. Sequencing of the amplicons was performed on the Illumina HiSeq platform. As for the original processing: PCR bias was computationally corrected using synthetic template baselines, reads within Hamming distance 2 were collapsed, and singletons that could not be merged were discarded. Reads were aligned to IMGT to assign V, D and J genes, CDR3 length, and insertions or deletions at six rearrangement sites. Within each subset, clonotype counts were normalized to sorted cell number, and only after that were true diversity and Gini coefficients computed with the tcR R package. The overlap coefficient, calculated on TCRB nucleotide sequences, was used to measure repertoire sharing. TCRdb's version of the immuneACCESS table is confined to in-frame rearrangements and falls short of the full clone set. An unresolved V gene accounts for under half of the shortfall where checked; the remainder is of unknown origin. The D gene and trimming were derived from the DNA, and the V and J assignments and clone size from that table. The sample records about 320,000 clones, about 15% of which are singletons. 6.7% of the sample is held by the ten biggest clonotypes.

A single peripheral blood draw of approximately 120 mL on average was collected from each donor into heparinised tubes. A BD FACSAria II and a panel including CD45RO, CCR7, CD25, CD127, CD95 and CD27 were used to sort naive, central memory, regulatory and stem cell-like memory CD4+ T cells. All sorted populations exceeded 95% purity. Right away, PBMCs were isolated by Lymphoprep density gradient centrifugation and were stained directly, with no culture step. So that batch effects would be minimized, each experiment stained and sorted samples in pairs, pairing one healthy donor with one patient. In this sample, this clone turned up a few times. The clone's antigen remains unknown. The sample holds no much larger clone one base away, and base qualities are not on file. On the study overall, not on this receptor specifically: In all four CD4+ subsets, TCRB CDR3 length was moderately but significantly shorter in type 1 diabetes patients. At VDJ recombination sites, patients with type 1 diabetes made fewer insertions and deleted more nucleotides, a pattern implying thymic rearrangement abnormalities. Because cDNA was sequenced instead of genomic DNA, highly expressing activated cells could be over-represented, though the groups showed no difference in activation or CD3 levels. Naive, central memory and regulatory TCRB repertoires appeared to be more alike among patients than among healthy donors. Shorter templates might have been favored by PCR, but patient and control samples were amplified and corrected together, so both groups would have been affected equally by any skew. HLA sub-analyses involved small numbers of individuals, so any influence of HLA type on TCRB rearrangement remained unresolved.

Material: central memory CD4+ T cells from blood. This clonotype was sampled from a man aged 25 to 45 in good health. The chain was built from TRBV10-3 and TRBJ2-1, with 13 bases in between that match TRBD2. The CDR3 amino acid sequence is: CAITAGGLAGNEQFF. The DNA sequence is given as TGTGCCATCACCGCGGGGGGACTAGCGGGAAATGAGCAGTTCTTC.